This TCR beta chain was sequenced for a study of blood T cell repertoires in COVID-19. Study-wide context: From the United States, Italy and Spain came samples of acute and convalescent COVID-19. PBMCs, B-cell-depleted T cells, or T cells provided the cDNA or gDNA that made up the material.

In the original workflow: Researchers report that nucleated cell counts were estimated from reference gene primer amplification. Assay: immunoSEQ multiplex PCR; the TCRdb copy retains only in-frame clones and omits some. That table supplies the V and J calls and clone size; D and trimming were determined from the DNA. The sample yields roughly 160,000 clones, around four fifths seen once. Seattle's cohort entered during active infection and was followed longitudinally. CDR3 length equals 15 residues. V shed 5 bases, J shed 3 bases, and the junction held 6 bases outside the gene matches. CDR1 and CDR2 (germline): SGHNT, YYREEE (reference sequence).

The rearrangement joins TRBV5-4 to TRBJ2-2, with 8 bases matching TRBD2. Sequenced material: peripheral blood. This TCR was recovered from a woman at least 80 years old with COVID-19, enrolled during active disease. The CDR3 DNA reads TGTGCCAGCAGTCCAGCGGGAGCTCACACCGGGGAGCTGTTTTTT. Amino acid sequence: CASSPAGAHTGELFF.